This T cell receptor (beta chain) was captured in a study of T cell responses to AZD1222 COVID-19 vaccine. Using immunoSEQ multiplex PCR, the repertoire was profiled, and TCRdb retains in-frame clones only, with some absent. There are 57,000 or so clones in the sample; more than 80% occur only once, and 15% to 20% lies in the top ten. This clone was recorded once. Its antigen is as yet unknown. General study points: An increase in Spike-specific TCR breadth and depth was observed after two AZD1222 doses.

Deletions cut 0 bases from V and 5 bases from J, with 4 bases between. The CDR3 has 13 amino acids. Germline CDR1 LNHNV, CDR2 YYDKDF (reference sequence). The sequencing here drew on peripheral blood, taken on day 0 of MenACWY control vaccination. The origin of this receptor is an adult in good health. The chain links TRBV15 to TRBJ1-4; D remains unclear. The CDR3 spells CATSRDRNEKLFF. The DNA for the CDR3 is TGTGCCACCAGCAGAGATCGAAATGAAAAACTGTTTTTT.